These T cell receptor beta chains were read from a single sample in a study of sequential checkpoint blockade in melanoma. Measured with immunoSEQ multiplex PCR; TCRdb has only the in-frame clones, and not every one. Among 17,000 or so clones, around two thirds were seen once, and the ten largest hold around 21%. Sequenced here: CD8+ T cells sorted from blood (inferred from file names), sampled from a patient given nivolumab and ipilimumab in sequence. Receptors originate from a human donor with melanoma. Each CDR3 is given without its conserved first and last residue. D genes are given only for firm matches.

D: NA; V: TRBV7-8; J: TRBJ2-7; CDR3: ASSPGTLSYEQY
D: NA; V: TRBV2; J: TRBJ2-3; CDR3: ASSDLSGSTDTQY
D: NA; V: TRBV25-1; J: TRBJ2-2; CDR3: ASRATGELF
D: NA; V: TRBV27; J: TRBJ1-1; CDR3: ASSFSGQHLTAF
D: NA; V: TRBV7-2; J: TRBJ1-1; CDR3: ASTPGRAMNTEAF
D: TRBD2; V: TRBV7-8; J: TRBJ2-2; CDR3: ASSLPEVPGTSAAGELF
D: NA; V: TRBV15; J: TRBJ1-1; CDR3: ATRSTVNTEAF
D: TRBD1; V: TRBV7-9; J: TRBJ1-5; CDR3: ASSANYRGGGQPQH
D: TRBD1; V: TRBV28; J: TRBJ2-2; CDR3: ASSLTRPLHGQAYTGELF
D: TRBD1; V: TRBV5-1; J: TRBJ2-7; CDR3: ASSSYAGGGEQY
D: TRBD1; V: TRBV6-1; J: TRBJ1-2; CDR3: ASSPTGENYGYT
D: NA; V: TRBV30; J: TRBJ1-6; CDR3: AWCRGARSYNSPLH
D: NA; V: TRBV7-9; J: TRBJ2-5; CDR3: ASSLRTASQETQY
D: NA; V: TRBV28; J: TRBJ1-5; CDR3: ASSPRAGLQPQH
D: TRBD1; V: TRBV7-9; J: TRBJ1-1; CDR3: ASSPGQGRTEAF
D: TRBD1; V: TRBV30; J: TRBJ1-1; CDR3: AWSVVWTGNTEAF
D: TRBD1; V: TRBV6-5; J: TRBJ2-1; CDR3: ASSLDRGTYNEQF
D: TRBD2; V: TRBV5-4; J: TRBJ2-2; CDR3: ASSLPGLAATGELF
D: NA; V: TRBV15; J: TRBJ2-4; CDR3: ATSTSSRGNIQY
D: TRBD2; V: TRBV5-1; J: TRBJ2-1; CDR3: ASSLGSGSPYNEQF
D: NA; V: TRBV7-9; J: TRBJ1-1; CDR3: ASSATQGSNTEAF
D: NA; V: TRBV27; J: TRBJ2-1; CDR3: ASRGYNEQF
D: TRBD1; V: TRBV4-2; J: TRBJ2-1; CDR3: ASSQDPGTGGNEQF
D: NA; V: TRBV7-9; J: TRBJ1-3; CDR3: ASSSGGLGGNTIY
D: NA; V: TRBV4-2; J: TRBJ1-6; CDR3: ASSQEGTGSPLH
D: TRBD2; V: TRBV9; J: TRBJ2-1; CDR3: ASSATSGRLYSEQF
D: NA; V: TRBV27; J: TRBJ2-2; CDR3: ASRDTRSNTGELF
D: NA; V: TRBV11-2; J: TRBJ2-7; CDR3: ASEQGGSYEQY
D: TRBD2; V: TRBV9; J: TRBJ2-1; CDR3: ASSYGTSGVNEQF
D: TRBD2; V: TRBV5-6; J: TRBJ2-3; CDR3: ASSLRAGERTQY
D: TRBD1; V: TRBV10-3; J: TRBJ2-7; CDR3: AIRAQGDPYEQY
D: NA; V: TRBV5-1; J: TRBJ2-7; CDR3: ASSWDNPSYEQY
D: NA; V: TRBV28; J: TRBJ2-1; CDR3: ASRVESSYNEQF
D: NA; V: TRBV10-3; J: TRBJ2-1; CDR3: AISGSPEGSNNEQF
D: TRBD2; V: TRBV28; J: TRBJ2-7; CDR3: ASGTSGSYEQY
D: TRBD1; V: TRBV7-2; J: TRBJ2-7; CDR3: ASSARDRGFYEQY
D: TRBD1; V: TRBV9; J: TRBJ2-1; CDR3: ASSVGQGDNEQF
D: TRBD2; V: TRBV5-6; J: TRBJ2-1; CDR3: ASSSGLAGPRGEQF
D: NA; V: TRBV5-1; J: TRBJ2-7; CDR3: ASSFTRVGDEQY
D: TRBD1; V: TRBV2; J: TRBJ1-1; CDR3: ASRGTGRDAF
D: NA; V: TRBV7-2; J: TRBJ2-7; CDR3: ASSLGLGGSEQY
D: NA; V: TRBV4-1; J: TRBJ2-7; CDR3: ASSQVPSSYEQY
D: NA; V: TRBV5-1; J: TRBJ1-1; CDR3: ASSLDFRANTEAF
D: NA; V: TRBV29-1; J: TRBJ1-4; CDR3: SVEIPYTISGEKLF
D: NA; V: TRBV7-9; J: TRBJ1-2; CDR3: ASSLGGLHYGYT
D: NA; V: TRBV7-9; J: TRBJ2-1; CDR3: ASSLVGLMNEQF
D: NA; V: TRBV15; J: TRBJ2-5; CDR3: ATSRNRVGETQY
D: NA; V: TRBV28; J: TRBJ2-7; CDR3: ASSSDRLFLEQY
D: TRBD1; V: TRBV28; J: TRBJ2-1; CDR3: ASRSGGIEPYNEQF
D: TRBD2; V: TRBV10-1; J: TRBJ2-2; CDR3: ASSDYGLAGGGTGELF
D: NA; V: TRBV4-1; J: TRBJ2-2; CDR3: ASSQGQATGELF
D: TRBD1; V: TRBV2; J: TRBJ1-2; CDR3: ASRPHRGRGYGYT